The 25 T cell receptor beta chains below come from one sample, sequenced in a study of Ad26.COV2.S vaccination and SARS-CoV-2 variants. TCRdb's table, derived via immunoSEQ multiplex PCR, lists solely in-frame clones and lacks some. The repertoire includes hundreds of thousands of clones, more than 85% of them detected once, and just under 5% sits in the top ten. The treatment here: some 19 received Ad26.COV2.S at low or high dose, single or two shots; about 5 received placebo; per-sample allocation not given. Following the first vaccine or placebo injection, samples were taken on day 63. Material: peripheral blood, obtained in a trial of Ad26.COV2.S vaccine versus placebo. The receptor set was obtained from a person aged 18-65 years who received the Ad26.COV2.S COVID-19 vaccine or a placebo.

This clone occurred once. This CDR3 is CASSPITETNTGELFF. CDR3 nucleotide sequence: TGTGCCAGCAGCCCAATCACAGAAACGAACACCGGGGAGCTGTTTTTT. The genes are TRBV7-9 and TRBJ2-2, with D hard to call. The CDR3 has 16 amino acids. V lost 5 bases, J lost 0 bases, and 13 bases lay in between. The germline V gene has CDR1 SEHNR and CDR2 FQNEAQ (reference sequence). The whole variable domain, filled in from reference TRBV7-9 and TRBJ2-2, reads DTGVSQNPRHKITKRGQNVTFRCDPISEHNRLYWYRQTLGQGPEFLTYFQNEAQLEKSRLLSDRFSAERPKGSFSTLEIQRTEQGDSAMYLCASSPITETNTGELFFGEGSRLTVL.

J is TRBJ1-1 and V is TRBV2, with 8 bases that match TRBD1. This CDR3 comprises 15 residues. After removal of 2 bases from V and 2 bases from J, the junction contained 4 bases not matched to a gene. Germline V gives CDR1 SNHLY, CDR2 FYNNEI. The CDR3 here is CASSEKTGVNTEAFF. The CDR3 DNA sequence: TGTGCCAGCAGTGAAAAGACAGGGGTCAACACTGAAGCTTTCTTT.

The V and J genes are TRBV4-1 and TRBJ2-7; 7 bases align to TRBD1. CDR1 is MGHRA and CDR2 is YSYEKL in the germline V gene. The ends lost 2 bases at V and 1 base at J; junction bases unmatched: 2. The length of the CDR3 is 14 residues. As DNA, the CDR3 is TGCGCCAGCAGCCAACCGGGACAGTCCTACGAGCAGTACTTC. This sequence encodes CASSQPGQSYEQYF.

DNA for the CDR3: TGCGCCAGCAGCAGCGGGACCATTACTTACAATGAGCAGTTCTTC. Protein: CASSSGTITYNEQFF. This chain joins TRBV5-1 and TRBJ2-1; 7 nucleotides agree with TRBD2. This CDR3 has 15 amino acids. With V trimmed by 4 bases and J by 4 bases, 8 bases remained unmatched. CDR1 SGHRS and CDR2 YFSETQ come from the germline V gene.

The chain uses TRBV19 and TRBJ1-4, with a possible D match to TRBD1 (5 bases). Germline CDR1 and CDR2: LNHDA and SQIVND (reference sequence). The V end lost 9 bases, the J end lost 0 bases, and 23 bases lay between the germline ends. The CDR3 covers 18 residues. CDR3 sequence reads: CASRPTPGLSATNEKLFF. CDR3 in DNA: TGTGCCAGCAGACCAACGCCGGGACTCTCTGCAACTAATGAAAAACTGTTTTTT.

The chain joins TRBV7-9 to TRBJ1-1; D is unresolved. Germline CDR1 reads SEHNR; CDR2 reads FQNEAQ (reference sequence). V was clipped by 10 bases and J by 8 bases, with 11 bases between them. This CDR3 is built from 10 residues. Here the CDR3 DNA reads TGTGCCATCACAAGCTCCGAAGCTTTCTTT. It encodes CAITSSEAFF.

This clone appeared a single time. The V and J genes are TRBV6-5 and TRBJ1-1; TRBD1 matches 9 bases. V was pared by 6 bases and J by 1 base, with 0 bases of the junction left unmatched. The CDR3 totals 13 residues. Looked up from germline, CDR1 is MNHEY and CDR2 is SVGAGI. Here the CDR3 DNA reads TGTGCCAGCAGGACAGGGGGGAACACTGAAGCTTTCTTT. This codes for CASRTGGNTEAFF.

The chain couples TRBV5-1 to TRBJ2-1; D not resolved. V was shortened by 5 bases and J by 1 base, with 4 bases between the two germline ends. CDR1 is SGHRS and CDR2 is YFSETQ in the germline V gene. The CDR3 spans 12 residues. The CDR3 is CASRGSYNEQFF. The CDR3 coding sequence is TGCGCCAGCAGGGGTTCCTACAATGAGCAGTTCTTC.

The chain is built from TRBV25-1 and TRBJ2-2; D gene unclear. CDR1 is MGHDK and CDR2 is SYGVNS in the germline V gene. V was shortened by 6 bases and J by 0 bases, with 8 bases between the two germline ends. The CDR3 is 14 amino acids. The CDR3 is CASRDGSNTGELFF. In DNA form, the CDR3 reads TGTGCCAGCAGGGACGGATCGAACACCGGGGAGCTGTTTTTT.

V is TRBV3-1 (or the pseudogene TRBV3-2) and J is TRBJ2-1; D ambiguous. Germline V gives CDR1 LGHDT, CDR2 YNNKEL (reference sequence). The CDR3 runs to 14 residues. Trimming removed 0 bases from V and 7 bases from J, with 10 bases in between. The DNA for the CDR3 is TGTGCCAGCAGCCAAGACAACATTTTGAATGAGCAGTTCTTC. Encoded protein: CASSQDNILNEQFF.

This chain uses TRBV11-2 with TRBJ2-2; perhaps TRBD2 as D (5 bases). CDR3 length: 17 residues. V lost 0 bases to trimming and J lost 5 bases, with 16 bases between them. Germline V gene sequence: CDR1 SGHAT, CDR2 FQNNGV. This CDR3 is CASSLDFAASGTGELFF. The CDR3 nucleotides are TGTGCCAGCAGCTTAGATTTCGCGGCCTCGGGGACCGGGGAGCTGTTTTTT.

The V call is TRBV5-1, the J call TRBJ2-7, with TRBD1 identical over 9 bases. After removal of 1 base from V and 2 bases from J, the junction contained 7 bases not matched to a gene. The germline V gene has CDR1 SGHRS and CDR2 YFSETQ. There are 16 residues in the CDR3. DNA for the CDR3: TGCGCCAGCAGCTTGCTTTACGGGACAGGGCCCTACGAGCAGTACTTC. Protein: CASSLLYGTGPYEQYF.

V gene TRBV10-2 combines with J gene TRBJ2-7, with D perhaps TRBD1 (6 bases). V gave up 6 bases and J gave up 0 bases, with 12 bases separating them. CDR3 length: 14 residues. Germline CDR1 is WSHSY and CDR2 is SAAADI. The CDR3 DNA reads TGCGCCAGCAGGAATAACAGGGACTCCTACGAGCAGTACTTC. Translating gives CASRNNRDSYEQYF.

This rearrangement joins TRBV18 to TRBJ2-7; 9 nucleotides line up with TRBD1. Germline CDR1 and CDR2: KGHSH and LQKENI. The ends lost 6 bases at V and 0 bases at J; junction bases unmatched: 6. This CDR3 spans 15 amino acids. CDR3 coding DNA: TGTGCCAGCTCCTCCGGGACAGGGTTCTCCTACGAGCAGTACTTC. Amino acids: CASSSGTGFSYEQYF.

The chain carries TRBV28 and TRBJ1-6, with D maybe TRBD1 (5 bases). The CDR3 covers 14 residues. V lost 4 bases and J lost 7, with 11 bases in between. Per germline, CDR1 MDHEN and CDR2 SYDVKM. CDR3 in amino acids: CASSSGRLNSPLHF. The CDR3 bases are TGTGCCAGCAGTTCGGGACGCCTGAATTCACCCCTCCACTTT.

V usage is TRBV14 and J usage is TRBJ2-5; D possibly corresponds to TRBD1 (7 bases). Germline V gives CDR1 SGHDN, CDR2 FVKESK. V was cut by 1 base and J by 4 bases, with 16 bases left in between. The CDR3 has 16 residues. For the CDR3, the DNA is TGTGCCAGCAGCCAAGGTCGGAGGGGGCGCCCAGAGACCCAGTACTTC. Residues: CASSQGRRGRPETQYF. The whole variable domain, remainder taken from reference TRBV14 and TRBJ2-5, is EAGVTQFPSHSVIEKGQTVTLRCDPISGHDNLYWYRRVMGKEIKFLLHFVKESKQDESGMPNNRFLAERTGGTYSTLKVQPAELEDSGVYFCASSQGRRGRPETQYFGPGTRLLVL.

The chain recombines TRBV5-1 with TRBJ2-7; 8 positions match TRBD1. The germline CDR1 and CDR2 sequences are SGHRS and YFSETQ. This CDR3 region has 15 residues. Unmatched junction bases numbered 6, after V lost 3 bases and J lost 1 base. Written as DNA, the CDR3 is TGCGCCAGCAGCTCACCCGGACAGGGATCCTACGAGCAGTACTTC. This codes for CASSSPGQGSYEQYF.

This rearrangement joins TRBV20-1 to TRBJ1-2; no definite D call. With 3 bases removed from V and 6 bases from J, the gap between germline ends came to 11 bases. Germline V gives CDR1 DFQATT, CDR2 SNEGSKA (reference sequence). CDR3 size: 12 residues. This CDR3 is CSASDPGDGYTF. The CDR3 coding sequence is TGCAGTGCTAGTGACCCAGGAGATGGCTACACCTTC.

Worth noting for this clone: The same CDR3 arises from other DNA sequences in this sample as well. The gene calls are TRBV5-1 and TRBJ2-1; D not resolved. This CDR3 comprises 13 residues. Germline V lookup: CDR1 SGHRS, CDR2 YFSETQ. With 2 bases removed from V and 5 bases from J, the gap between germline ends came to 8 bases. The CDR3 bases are TGCGCCAGCAGCTTAAGGCCTGACAATGAGCAGTTCTTC. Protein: CASSLRPDNEQFF.

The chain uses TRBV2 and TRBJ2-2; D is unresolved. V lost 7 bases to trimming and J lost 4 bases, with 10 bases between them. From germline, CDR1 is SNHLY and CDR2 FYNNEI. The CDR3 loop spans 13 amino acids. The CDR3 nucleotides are TGTGCCAGCACCCCGGTCCCCACCGGGGAGCTGTTTTTT. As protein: CASTPVPTGELFF.

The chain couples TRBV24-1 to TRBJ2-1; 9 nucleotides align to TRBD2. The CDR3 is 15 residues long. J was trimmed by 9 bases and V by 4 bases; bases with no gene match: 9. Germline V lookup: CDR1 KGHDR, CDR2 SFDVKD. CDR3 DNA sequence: TGTGCCACCAGTGACGGGGCTAGCGGGACCATTGAGCAGTTCTTC. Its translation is CATSDGASGTIEQFF.

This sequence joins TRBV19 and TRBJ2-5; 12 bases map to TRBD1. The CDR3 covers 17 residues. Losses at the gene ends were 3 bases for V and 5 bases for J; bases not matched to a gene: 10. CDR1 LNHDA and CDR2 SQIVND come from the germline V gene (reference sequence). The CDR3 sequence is CASSMIPGTGGWETQYF. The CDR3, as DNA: TGTGCCAGTAGTATGATCCCCGGGACAGGGGGCTGGGAGACCCAGTACTTC.

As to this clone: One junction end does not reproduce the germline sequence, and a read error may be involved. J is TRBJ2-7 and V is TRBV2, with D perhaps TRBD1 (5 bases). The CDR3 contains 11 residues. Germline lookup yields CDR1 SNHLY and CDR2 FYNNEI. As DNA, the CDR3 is TGTGCCAGCAGCGAAGGGGTCGAGCAGTACTTC. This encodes CASSEGVEQYF.

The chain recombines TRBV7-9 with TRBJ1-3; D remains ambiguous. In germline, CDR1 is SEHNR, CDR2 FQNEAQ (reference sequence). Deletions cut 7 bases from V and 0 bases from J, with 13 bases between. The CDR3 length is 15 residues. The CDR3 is CASKSQANSGNTIYF. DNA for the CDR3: TGTGCCAGCAAATCCCAGGCGAACTCTGGAAACACCATATATTTT.

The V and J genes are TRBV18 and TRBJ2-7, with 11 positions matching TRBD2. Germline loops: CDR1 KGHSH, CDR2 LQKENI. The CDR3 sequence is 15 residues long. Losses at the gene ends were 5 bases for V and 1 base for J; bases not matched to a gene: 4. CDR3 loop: CASSGTSGQSYEQYF. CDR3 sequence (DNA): TGTGCCAGCTCAGGGACTAGCGGCCAGTCCTACGAGCAGTACTTC.